Shown below are 13 T cell receptor beta chains from a single sample sequenced in a study of shared T cell receptors in the human thymus. The table came from immunoSEQ multiplex PCR; TCRdb's copy has only in-frame clones and leaves some out. The sample lists hundreds of thousands of clones, over 75% seen once, with more than 0.009% in the top ten. The sample was also linked to a second study, of human thymus T cells.

Material for sequencing was thymocytes. The receptor source for this set is a boy in the first two years of life with a congenital heart defect.

The chain joins TRBV30 to TRBJ2-7, with D maybe TRBD2 (6 bases). The V end lost 2 bases, the J end lost 4 bases, and 21 bases lay between the germline ends. The germline V gene has CDR1 GTSNPN and CDR2 SVGIG (reference sequence). This CDR3 comprises 16 residues. This CDR3 is CAWSTPSRGNPYEQYF. As DNA, the CDR3 is TGTGCCTGGAGTACCCCTTCGCGGGGAAATCCATACGAGCAGTACTTC.

The CDR3 here is CASAYRLAGDNEQFF. The CDR3 DNA reads TGTGCTAGTGCCTATCGACTAGCGGGTGATAATGAGCAGTTCTTC. This chain uses TRBV12-5 with TRBJ2-1; 10 nucleotides line up with TRBD2. The CDR3 sequence is 15 residues long. After removal of 7 bases from V and 7 bases from J, the junction contained 10 bases not matched to a gene. The germline V gene encodes CDR1 LGHNT and CDR2 FRNRAP.

The V call is TRBV5-6, the J call TRBJ2-1; TRBD2 matches 7 bases. CDR3 length: 14 residues. J gave up 6 bases and V 3 bases, and 6 bases lay outside the gene matches. Germline V CDR1 and CDR2: SGHDT, YYEEEE. The CDR3 nucleotides read TGTGCCAGCAGCTCCGGACTAGATATCAATGAGCAGTTCTTC. Translating gives CASSSGLDINEQFF.

This rearrangement joins TRBV7-9 to TRBJ2-3; the D is unclear. V shed 2 bases and J shed 4 bases, with 13 bases lying between them. Germline V gene lookup returns CDR1 SEHNR and CDR2 FQNEAQ (reference sequence). This CDR3 spans 15 amino acids. CDR3 sequence reads: CASSLSISVPDTQYF. Here the CDR3 DNA reads TGTGCCAGCAGCTTATCAATCAGCGTGCCAGATACGCAGTATTTT.

The V call is TRBV15, the J call TRBJ1-2; 8 bases match TRBD1. Germline assignment: CDR1 LNHNV and CDR2 YYDKDF (reference sequence). V lost 0 bases and J lost 3; bases outside the gene matches: 15. This CDR3 contains 19 residues. CDR3 amino acids: CATSRDTYPDRGPDYGYTF. CDR3 DNA: TGTGCCACCAGCAGAGATACCTATCCCGACAGGGGTCCGGACTATGGCTACACCTTC.

The chain links TRBV6-5 to TRBJ2-7; possible D gene TRBD1, 7 bases. V was clipped by 6 bases and J by 6 bases, with 21 bases between them. This CDR3 contains 15 residues. The germline gives CDR1 MNHEY, CDR2 SVGAGI. The CDR3 nucleotides read TGTGCCAGCAGACGGAGGGACAGTAGGATCTTCGAGCAGTACTTC. It translates to CASRRRDSRIFEQYF.

The chain recombines TRBV6-6 with TRBJ1-5; TRBD1 agrees at 8 bases. The CDR3 loop spans 14 amino acids. Germline V lookup: CDR1 MNHNY, CDR2 SVGAGI (reference sequence). V dropped 6 bases and J dropped 3; count of bases not matched to a gene: 4. The CDR3 region is CASRGDRLNQPQHF. The DNA for the CDR3 is TGTGCCAGCAGGGGGGACAGGCTCAATCAGCCCCAGCATTTT.

For this clone: Because it lacks the conserved phenylalanine or tryptophan at the end, this CDR3 is likely a read error. The chain recombines TRBV6-6 with TRBJ2-7; D remains ambiguous. V lost 6 bases, J lost 3 bases, and 15 bases lay in between. Germline CDR1 MNHNY, CDR2 SVGAGI (reference sequence). This CDR3 region has 14 residues. The CDR3 nucleotides are TGTGCCAGCAGGAGGTCCTCTTCCCTCTACGAGCAGTACTTA. Its translation: CASRRSSSLYEQYL.

The V call is TRBV30, the J call TRBJ2-5; TRBD2 matches 9 bases. Germline V lookup: CDR1 GTSNPN, CDR2 SVGIG (reference sequence). The CDR3 is 13 residues long. V was clipped by 8 bases and J by 1 base; unmatched bases: 5. CDR3 amino acids: CALIAGVQETQYF. The DNA of the CDR3 is TGTGCCCTCATAGCGGGAGTCCAAGAGACCCAGTACTTC.

This clone was detected only once. This rearrangement joins TRBV28 to TRBJ2-7, with D perhaps TRBD2 (6 bases). Looked up from germline, CDR1 is MDHEN and CDR2 is SYDVKM. Trimming removed 3 bases at V and 4 bases at J, with 19 bases between. The CDR3 runs to 16 residues. Here the CDR3 DNA reads TGTGCCAGCAGTTTGGTTGCGGGGTCGTCCCCTTACGAGCAGTACTTC. Amino acids: CASSLVAGSSPYEQYF.

CDR3 loop: CASSLATRGDYGYTF. Here the CDR3 DNA reads TGCGCCAGCAGCTTGGCAACCAGGGGGGACTATGGCTACACCTTC. This chain uses TRBV5-1 with TRBJ1-2, with TRBD1 identical over 7 bases. CDR3 length equals 15 residues. Germline values: CDR1 SGHRS, CDR2 YFSETQ. Germline trimming cut 0 bases from V and 3 bases from J; bases unmatched to any gene: 5.

A remark on this clone: Other DNA variants within this sample encode the same CDR3. This chain joins TRBV5-1 and TRBJ1-1; D is undetermined. The V end was cut by 0 bases, the J end by 1 base, with 4 bases between. Germline CDR1 is SGHRS and CDR2 is YFSETQ. This CDR3 has 13 amino acids. The CDR3 reads CASSLGANTEAFF. Here the CDR3 DNA reads TGCGCCAGCAGCTTGGGGGCGAACACTGAAGCTTTCTTT.

The chain recombines TRBV27 with TRBJ2-6; 8 bases line up with TRBD1. Germline loops: CDR1 MNHEY, CDR2 SMNVEV (reference sequence). J lost 4 bases, V lost 2 bases, and 4 bases had no gene match. This CDR3 contains 16 residues. The CDR3 spells CASSLVTGEGANVLTF. DNA for the CDR3: TGTGCCAGCAGTTTAGTGACAGGGGAAGGGGCCAACGTCCTGACTTTC.